This T cell receptor beta chain stems from a study of tumor-infiltrating lymphocytes in primary liver carcinoma. Broader study findings: Top-250-clone fractions were significantly higher in tumors than in blood (p = 0.039).

This clonotype is medium-sized by share. As yet, its antigen is unknown. Making TCR beta cDNA involved approximately 0.5 ug total RNA and a constant-region primer. Library construction for TCR beta comprised three nested multiplex PCR rounds performed with slightly modified ARM-PCR. Amplification in the first two PCR rounds was performed using TRBV1-TRBV30 forward primers and a C-beta reverse primer for approximately 10 cycles each. Using its own MiXCR run on the multiplex PCR reads, TCRdb lists one record per CDR3 protein. The sample yields 35,000 to 40,000 distinct CDR3 sequences, more than 70% seen once. This CDR3 comprises 14 residues. Trimming took 0 bases from V and 10 from J, leaving 13 bases between them. Germline V gives CDR1 LGHNA, CDR2 YNFKEQ. It was from roughly 20-30 mg of unsorted bulk tissue that RNA and DNA were co-extracted.

The receptor was isolated from a man aged 40-55 years with primary liver carcinoma and hepatitis B virus infection. The genes are TRBV4-2 and TRBJ2-1; D tentatively reads TRBD1 or TRBD2 (5 bases each). Sample: tumor-adjacent normal liver tissue. The CDR3 is CASSQDRGAGEQFF. The CDR3 bases are TGTGCCAGCAGCCAAGATCGGGGCGCCGGGGAGCAGTTCTTC.